The T cell receptor (beta chain) described here comes from a study of cytomegalovirus exposure and HLA in healthy donors. Overall study results and limits: Some highly shared sequence variants likely arose as a pipeline artifact.

The PCR contained 60 Vbeta and 13 Jbeta primers. TCRdb's copy holds only in-frame clones and misses some; the assay was immunoSEQ multiplex PCR. The sample lists about 43,000 clones; around 62% were seen once. Trimming cost V 2 bases and J 10 bases, with 15 bases left between them. This CDR3 has 14 amino acids. CDR1 is SNHLY and CDR2 is FYNNEI in the germline V gene. Comments on this clone: Its antigen is unknown.

This sequence was found in a human donor in good health. Sequencing was done on a sample of PBMCs. The genes are TRBV2 and TRBJ2-1, with D perhaps matching TRBD2 (6 bases). This chain's CDR3 is CASSEPTRGTEQFF. The DNA of the CDR3 is TGTGCCAGCAGTGAACCGACTAGGGGCACGGAGCAGTTCTTC.